This TCR beta chain is drawn from a study of PD-1 blockade in classical Hodgkin lymphoma. Points from the study as a whole: Underlying causes for the observed repertoire differences were not defined, possibly disease activity or prior therapy. For complete responders, baseline diversity was comparable to that of newly diagnosed patients.

Assay: immunoSEQ multiplex PCR; the TCRdb copy retains only in-frame clones and omits some. This table has 20,000 to 25,000 clones, 65% to 80% appearing once. Comments on this clone: The antigen remains undetermined.

The trim removed 7 bases at V and 2 bases at J, leaving 8 bases unmatched. This CDR3 is built from 15 residues. Germline CDR1 LGHNA, CDR2 YSLEER. Every patient was affected by relapse after autologous stem cell transplantation, while exposure to brentuximab vedotin was not uniform. Patients had relapsed/refractory classical Hodgkin lymphoma with complete response, partial response or progressive disease as best response. The source was peripheral blood mononuclear cells (PBMCs), collected before the second cycle of nivolumab. This TCR derives from a human donor with classical Hodgkin lymphoma. J is TRBJ2-3 and V is TRBV4-3; 8 bases are a match to TRBD1. Here the CDR3 reads CASTPGQGDTDTQYF. DNA of the CDR3: TGCGCCAGCACCCCTGGACAGGGAGACACAGATACGCAGTATTTT.